The 32 T cell receptor beta chains listed next were all sequenced from one sample in a study of identifying expanded T cells in peripheral blood. Sequenced by immunoSEQ multiplex PCR; TCRdb stores in-frame clones only, minus some. The table includes some 54,000 clones, less than 85% detected once. What was sequenced was blood. The receptors were gathered from a person aged 18-70 years in good health.

This chain connects TRBV6-6 to TRBJ1-1; 8 bases map to TRBD1. With 2 bases clipped from V and 2 bases from J, the junction kept 4 bases outside the gene matches. The CDR3 spans 15 residues. Germline loops: CDR1 MNHNY, CDR2 SVGAGI (reference sequence). The CDR3: CASSYPGQVNTEAFF. The CDR3 region has the DNA TGTGCCAGCAGTTACCCGGGACAGGTAAACACTGAAGCTTTCTTT.

The rearrangement links TRBV19 to TRBJ2-2; D remains unclear. Germline V gives CDR1 LNHDA, CDR2 SQIVND (reference sequence). This CDR3 has 15 amino acids. V was clipped by 9 bases and J by 0 bases, with 14 bases between them. In DNA form, the CDR3 reads TGTGCCAGCCTCTCTTCCGGCACGAACACCGGGGAGCTGTTTTTT. Translation gives CASLSSGTNTGELFF.

Only a few counts were recorded for this clone. The chain is built from TRBV12-5 and TRBJ1-1; D ambiguous. Trimming cost V 0 bases and J 1 base, with 12 bases left between them. There are 16 residues in the CDR3. Germline CDR1 LGHNT, CDR2 FRNRAP. DNA for the CDR3: TGTGCTAGTGGTTTGGTTTTGGGCAGACAGAACACTGAAGCTTTCTTT. It translates to CASGLVLGRQNTEAFF.

The genes are TRBV6-5 and TRBJ1-5, with TRBD1 as a possible D gene (6 bases). V was cut by 4 bases and J by 3 bases, with 13 bases left in between. This CDR3 region has 15 residues. The germline CDR1 and CDR2 sequences are MNHEY and SVGAGI. CDR3: CASSLGRGTNQPQHF. The DNA for the CDR3 is TGTGCCAGCAGTTTAGGCAGGGGCACCAATCAGCCCCAGCATTTT.

The chain recombines TRBV19 with TRBJ1-5; D call uncertain. Trimming cost V 0 bases and J 11 bases, with 5 bases left between them. The germline CDR1 and CDR2 sequences are LNHDA and SQIVND (reference sequence). The CDR3 is made up of 11 amino acids. Here the CDR3 reads CASSIEGSQHF. The CDR3 DNA reads as TGTGCCAGTAGTATAGAGGGCTCCCAGCATTTT.

The chain employs TRBV4-2 and TRBJ2-7; D uncertain. V shed 5 bases and J shed 3 bases, with 5 bases lying between them. Germline V gene sequence: CDR1 LGHNA, CDR2 YNFKEQ. The CDR3 runs to 11 residues. The CDR3 DNA sequence: TGTGCCAGCAGCTCGATCTACGAGCAGTACTTC. Translated, it gives CASSSIYEQYF.

The V and J genes are TRBV5-4 and TRBJ1-5, with no clear D. Per germline, CDR1 SGHNT and CDR2 YYREEE (reference sequence). Trimming left V 1 base short and J 1 base short, with 6 bases between. This CDR3 spans 14 amino acids. The CDR3 DNA reads as TGTGCCAGCAGCTTGTGGAAGAGCAATCAGCCCCAGCATTTT. This encodes CASSLWKSNQPQHF.

The chain couples TRBV5-1 to TRBJ2-1, with 14 bases identical to TRBD2. With 2 bases clipped from V and 7 bases from J, the junction kept 5 bases outside the gene matches. The CDR3 runs to 16 residues. Germline V lookup: CDR1 SGHRS, CDR2 YFSETQ. The CDR3: CASSFRLAGGPNEQFF. In DNA form, the CDR3 reads TGCGCCAGCAGCTTTAGACTAGCGGGAGGGCCAAATGAGCAGTTCTTC.

This clone was counted a few times. The chain carries TRBV19 and TRBJ2-7; 11 nucleotides match TRBD1. This CDR3 region has 15 residues. With V trimmed by 4 bases and J by 4 bases, 6 bases remained unmatched. Per germline, CDR1 LNHDA and CDR2 SQIVND (reference sequence). The CDR3 DNA reads TGTGCCAGTAGTACCGGACAGGGGGCGAAATACGAGCAGTACTTC. It yields the protein CASSTGQGAKYEQYF.

This chain uses TRBV5-1 with TRBJ1-1, with D perhaps TRBD1 (5 bases). V lost 2 bases and J lost 1, with 21 bases in between. This CDR3 has 18 residues. Germline V gene lookup returns CDR1 SGHRS and CDR2 YFSETQ. In DNA form, the CDR3 reads TGCGCCAGCAGCTTACGAATGGGGACGACGAAGTCGAACACTGAAGCTTTCTTT. Protein: CASSLRMGTTKSNTEAFF. Combining the CDR3 with reference TRBV5-1 and TRBJ1-1 gives the whole variable domain KAGVTQTPRYLIKTRGQQVTLSCSPISGHRSVSWYQQTPGQGLQFLFEYFSETQRNKGNFPGRFSGRQFSNSRSEMNVSTLELGDSALYLCASSLRMGTTKSNTEAFFGQGTRLTVV.

This chain links TRBV14 with TRBJ2-2; no clear D gene. Trimming removed 1 base at V and 5 bases at J, with 11 bases between. This CDR3 has 15 residues. Germline loops: CDR1 SGHDN, CDR2 FVKESK. The CDR3: CASSQGARRTGELFF. The CDR3 bases are TGTGCCAGCAGCCAAGGAGCCAGGCGGACCGGGGAGCTGTTTTTT.

J is TRBJ1-2 and V is TRBV18; D is possibly TRBD1 (5 bases). The CDR3 is 13 residues long. Germline CDR1 and CDR2: KGHSH and LQKENI. Trimming left V 3 bases short and J 8 bases short, with 13 bases between. This CDR3 is CASSPSGEGGYTF. For the CDR3, the DNA is TGTGCCAGCTCACCGTCGGGGGAAGGAGGCTACACCTTC.

CDR3 sequence: CAGDRGLQETQYF. Here the CDR3 DNA reads TGTGCCGGGGACAGGGGGTTACAAGAGACCCAGTACTTC. This chain connects TRBV30 to TRBJ2-5; TRBD1 aligns across 11 bases. The CDR3 consists of 13 residues. CDR1 and CDR2 from the germline V gene are GTSNPN and SVGIG (reference sequence). J was trimmed by 2 bases and V by 8 bases; bases with no gene match: 4. Full variable domain (outside the CDR3, taken from reference TRBV30 and TRBJ2-5): SQTIHQWPATLVQPVGSPLSLECTVEGTSNPNLYWYRQAAGRGLQLLFYSVGIGQISSEVPQNLSASRPQDRQFILSSKKLLLSDSGFYLCAGDRGLQETQYFGPGTRLLVL.

V and J are TRBV25-1 and TRBJ1-2; weak D call: TRBD1 (6 bases). CDR3 length: 14 residues. Germline-derived CDR1 and CDR2 are MGHDK and SYGVNS. The ends were cut back, 6 bases at V and 5 bases at J, with 16 bases in the middle. CDR3 in amino acids: CASSLTPQGYGYTF. The CDR3 DNA reads TGTGCCAGCAGCCTCACACCCCAGGGGTATGGCTACACCTTC.

The chain links TRBV4-3 to TRBJ2-1; tentatively, D is TRBD2 (6 bases). Germline assignment: CDR1 LGHNA and CDR2 YSLEER. The CDR3 covers 15 residues. The V gene lost 0 bases and the J gene lost 0 bases, with 6 bases spanning the gap. The CDR3 nucleotides read TGCGCCAGCAGCCAAGACGGGAGCTCCTACAATGAGCAGTTCTTC. Residues: CASSQDGSSYNEQFF.

This chain connects TRBV18 to TRBJ2-2, with TRBD2 matching 7 bases. V lost 3 bases and J lost 5; bases outside the gene matches: 9. Germline assignment: CDR1 KGHSH and CDR2 LQKENI. This CDR3 region has 16 residues. CDR3 nucleotide sequence: TGTGCCAGCTCACCCACCGGAGCGGGGCTGACCGGGGAGCTGTTTTTT. Translating gives CASSPTGAGLTGELFF.

The DNA for the CDR3 is TGTGCCAGCTCACCACGTTTCGCAGATTCCACAGATACGCAGTATTTT. Residues: CASSPRFADSTDTQYF. This chain links TRBV18 with TRBJ2-3; D remains unclear. Trimming took 1 base from V and 2 from J, leaving 13 bases between them. CDR3 length: 16 amino acids. Germline lookup yields CDR1 KGHSH and CDR2 LQKENI.

This chain links TRBV10-3 with TRBJ2-1, with 7 bases identical to TRBD1. There are 12 residues in the CDR3. CDR1 ENHRY and CDR2 SYGVKD come from the germline V gene. V shed 10 bases, J shed 5 bases, and the junction held 5 bases outside the gene matches. The CDR3 DNA reads TGTGCCACCTCGGGACAGAACAATGAGCAGTTCTTC. Protein: CATSGQNNEQFF.

The chain links TRBV12-5 to TRBJ1-3, with a tentative D call TRBD1 (5 bases). The CDR3 runs to 14 residues. Germline V CDR1 and CDR2: LGHNT, FRNRAP. V lost 6 bases, J lost 2 bases, and 11 bases lay in between. CDR3 loop: CASGREITGNTIYF. CDR3 in DNA: TGTGCTAGTGGCAGGGAGATCACTGGAAACACCATATATTTT.

This chain joins TRBV12-5 and TRBJ2-5, with 8 bases matching TRBD2. Germline CDR1 is LGHNT and CDR2 is FRNRAP. J gave up 7 bases and V 5 bases, and 6 bases lay outside the gene matches. The CDR3 extends over 13 amino acids. The CDR3 here is CASGLSGGATQYF. Here the CDR3 DNA reads TGTGCTAGTGGTCTCTCCGGGGGGGCGACCCAGTACTTC.

By share, this clone ranks as medium-sized. The chain joins TRBV5-1 to TRBJ1-1; tentative D call: TRBD1 (5 bases). Trimming took 4 bases from V and 3 from J, leaving 16 bases between them. The CDR3 is 15 amino acids. The germline gives CDR1 SGHRS, CDR2 YFSETQ. The CDR3 DNA follows: TGCGCCAGCAGCGCAGGACATCGGATCGACACTGAAGCTTTCTTT. Protein: CASSAGHRIDTEAFF.

The V gene is TRBV7-8, the J gene TRBJ2-1; 8 bases match TRBD2. Unmatched junction bases numbered 2, after V lost 4 bases and J lost 3 bases. Germline CDR1 is SGHVS and CDR2 is FQNEAQ. This CDR3 is built from 14 residues. CDR3 DNA: TGTGCCAGCAGCTCGAGCGGGAGCTACAATGAGCAGTTCTTC. Translated: CASSSSGSYNEQFF.

This sequence joins TRBV7-6 and TRBJ2-2, with D maybe TRBD1 (7 bases). This CDR3 contains 15 residues. The germline V and J ends were trimmed by 2 bases and 7 bases, with 14 bases remaining between them. The germline V gene encodes CDR1 SGHVS and CDR2 FNYEAQ. Written as DNA, the CDR3 is TGTGCCAGCAGCTTAAGCAGGGGGGCGGTCGGGGAGCTGTTTTTT. The encoded protein is CASSLSRGAVGELFF.

J is TRBJ1-1 and V is TRBV25-1; D is unresolved. The length of the CDR3 is 12 residues. Per the germline V gene, CDR1 is MGHDK and CDR2 is SYGVNS. Trimming took 8 bases from V and 5 from J, leaving 12 bases between them. The CDR3 region has the DNA TGTGCCAGCGGCTCCTCACGGACTGAAGCTTTCTTT. It is translated as CASGSSRTEAFF.

The rearrangement uses TRBV6-1 and TRBJ2-1; D is unresolved. This CDR3 comprises 13 residues. CDR1 and CDR2 from the germline V gene are MNHNS and SASEGT. Trimming left V 3 bases short and J 3 bases short, with 6 bases between. This chain's CDR3 is CASSESVYNEQFF. CDR3 DNA sequence: TGTGCCAGCAGTGAGTCAGTCTACAATGAGCAGTTCTTC.

The chain joins TRBV29-1 to TRBJ2-7, with 8 bases identical to TRBD1. This CDR3 has 14 amino acids. Germline V gene lookup returns CDR1 SQVTM and CDR2 ANQGSEA. J gave up 4 bases and V 1 base, and 6 bases lay outside the gene matches. In DNA, the CDR3 is TGCAGCGTTGAAGCCCAGGGGGCCGGTTACGAGCAGTACTTC. Amino acids: CSVEAQGAGYEQYF.

The chain employs TRBV7-8 and TRBJ2-1, with 7 bases identical to TRBD1. CDR1 and CDR2 from the germline V gene are SGHVS and FQNEAQ. The CDR3 has 15 amino acids. Trimming removed 5 bases from V and 8 bases from J; junction bases left unmatched: 12. The CDR3 coding sequence is TGTGCCAGCAGCCACCGACAGGGCATATGGGATGAGCAGTTCTTC. As protein: CASSHRQGIWDEQFF. The full variable domain, with the rest looked up from reference TRBV7-8 and TRBJ2-1, is GAGVSQSPRYKVAKRGQDVALRCDPISGHVSLFWYQQALGQGPEFLTYFQNEAQLDKSGLPSDRFFAERPEGSVSTLKIQRTQQEDSAVYLCASSHRQGIWDEQFFGPGTRLTVL.

The chain combines TRBV14 with TRBJ1-4; 9 bases match TRBD1. V shed 0 bases and J 8 bases; nucleotides not matched to a gene: 19. This CDR3 spans 20 amino acids. Germline V CDR1 and CDR2: SGHDN, FVKESK. CDR3 residues: CASSQEIPGTGSGHDEKLFF. The CDR3 DNA sequence: TGTGCCAGCAGCCAAGAAATCCCCGGGACAGGGAGTGGACATGACGAAAAACTGTTTTTT.

The chain couples TRBV27 to TRBJ1-1; a weak D match, TRBD1 (5 bases). Between the trimmed V and J ends, which lost 6 bases and 7 bases, there was a span of 18 bases. The germline V gene encodes CDR1 MNHEY and CDR2 SMNVEV (reference sequence). This CDR3 region has 14 residues. This CDR3 reads CASRTRGPPNEAFF. The CDR3 nucleotides read TGTGCCAGCAGAACTCGGGGCCCCCCTAATGAAGCTTTCTTT.

The chain is built from TRBV21-1 and TRBJ2-7; the table's TRBD1 call for D was not verified on the DNA. TRBV21-1 is a listed pseudogene. This CDR3 contains 17 residues. This CDR3 is CASSSKPKGQGGGEQYF. The CDR3 DNA reads TGTGCCAGCAGCAGCAAACCGAAGGGACAGGGAGGGGGCGAGCAGTACTTC.

V and J are TRBV5-1 and TRBJ2-1; D unclear. Deletions cut 1 base from V and 9 bases from J, with 14 bases between. The CDR3 sequence is 14 residues long. Germline loops: CDR1 SGHRS, CDR2 YFSETQ. CDR3 nucleotide sequence: TGCGCCAGCAGCTTGAGTTGGGCGTCGGGTGAGCAGTTCTTC. Amino acid sequence: CASSLSWASGEQFF. Combining the CDR3 with reference TRBV5-1 and TRBJ2-1 gives the whole variable domain KAGVTQTPRYLIKTRGQQVTLSCSPISGHRSVSWYQQTPGQGLQFLFEYFSETQRNKGNFPGRFSGRQFSNSRSEMNVSTLELGDSALYLCASSLSWASGEQFFGPGTRLTVL.

The rearrangement joins TRBV14 to TRBJ2-7; no clear D gene. Trimming took 3 bases from V and 6 from J, leaving 15 bases between them. The CDR3 length is 14 residues. The germline V gene has CDR1 SGHDN and CDR2 FVKESK. The CDR3 DNA sequence: TGTGCCAGCAGCCAGGTTTCAGGAAAAGGCGAGCAGTACTTC. Translating gives CASSQVSGKGEQYF.